This T cell receptor beta chain came from a study of T cell changes during pregnancy in multiple sclerosis. Germline V gene data show CDR1 as SNHLY and CDR2 as FYNNEI. V shed 6 bases and J shed 4 bases, with 15 bases lying between them. This CDR3 is built from 15 residues. This table comes from immunoSEQ multiplex PCR, and its TCRdb copy is limited to in-frame clones, with some not included. The sample contains some 45,000 clones, approximately 90% of which appear only once. The sample was CD4+ T cells from peripheral blood mononuclear cells, taken after pregnancy. This receptor was identified in a female donor with multiple sclerosis, enrolled in a pregnancy study. The chain combines TRBV2 with TRBJ2-2; perhaps TRBD2 as D (6 bases). CDR3 coding DNA: TGTGCCAGCAGGGCCCTAGCGTTCACCACCGGGGAGCTGTTTTTT. Translated: CASRALAFTTGELFF.